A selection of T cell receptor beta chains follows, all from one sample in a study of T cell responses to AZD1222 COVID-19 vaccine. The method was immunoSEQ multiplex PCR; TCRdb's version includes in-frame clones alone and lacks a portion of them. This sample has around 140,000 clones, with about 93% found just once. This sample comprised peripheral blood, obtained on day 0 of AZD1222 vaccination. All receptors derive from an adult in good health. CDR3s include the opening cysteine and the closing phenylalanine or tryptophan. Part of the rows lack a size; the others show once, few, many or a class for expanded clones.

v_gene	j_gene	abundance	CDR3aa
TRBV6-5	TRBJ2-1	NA	CASSYSNSGYRFF
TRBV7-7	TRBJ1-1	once	CASSQDRKTEAFF
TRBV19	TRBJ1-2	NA	CASSINQGNYGYTF
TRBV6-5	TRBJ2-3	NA	CASSIARSTDTQYF
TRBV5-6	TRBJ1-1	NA	CASSFVGRMNTEAFF
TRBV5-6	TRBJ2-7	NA	CASSLRREQYF
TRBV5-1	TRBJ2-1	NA	CASSFMVAGGRDEQFF
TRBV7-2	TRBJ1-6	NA	CASSLSLVGTAHSPLHF
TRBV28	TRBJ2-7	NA	CATMTVGLPTYEQYF
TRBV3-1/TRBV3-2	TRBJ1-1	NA	CASSQQGAHTEAFF
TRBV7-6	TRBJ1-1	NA	CASRTNVNTEAFF
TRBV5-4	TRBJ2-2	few	CASSERAKNTGELFF
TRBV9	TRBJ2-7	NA	CASSVAITGGKQYF
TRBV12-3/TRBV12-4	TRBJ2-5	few	CASSLAGTETQYF
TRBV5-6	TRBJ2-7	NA	CASSFRQTYEQYF
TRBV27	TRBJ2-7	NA	CASSIRGGASEQYF
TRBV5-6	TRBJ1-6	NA	CASTSRGRSPLHF
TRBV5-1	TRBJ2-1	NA	CASSLYGVRHNEQFF
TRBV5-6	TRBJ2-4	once	CASSRPAGRGQNIQYF
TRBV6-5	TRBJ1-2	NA	CASSYSTGGGGYGYTF
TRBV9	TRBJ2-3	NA	CASKTSGRAADTQYF
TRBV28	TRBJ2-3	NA	CASSFISGSTDTQYF
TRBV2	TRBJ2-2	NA	CASRGGQVTGELFF
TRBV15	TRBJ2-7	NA	CATSTSRDPYTYEQYF
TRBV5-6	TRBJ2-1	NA	CASSLDVREGEQFF
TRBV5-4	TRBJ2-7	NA	CASSLGASVTYEQYF
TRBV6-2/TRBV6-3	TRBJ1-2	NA	CASSYRDRDGYTF
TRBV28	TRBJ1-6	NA	CASSSVGELHF
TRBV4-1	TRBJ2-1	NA	CASSQTGQVNNEQFF
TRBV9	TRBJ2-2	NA	CASSVSKGNTGELFF
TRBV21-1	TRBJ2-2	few	CASSPRRVQRSTGELFF
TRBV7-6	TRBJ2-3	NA	CASTLGSSGNTDTQYF
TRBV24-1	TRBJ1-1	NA	CATSDPDGGAFF